The entry that follows covers one T cell receptor (beta chain) sequence. Its cognate antigen is unknown. Germline and junction disagree at one end, which may indicate a read error. This record comes from a study of shared clonotypes between healthy human individuals. Study at large: CD4 naive and memory got three plates each, CD8 naive two, CD8 memory one.

There are 14 residues in the CDR3. Germline CDR1 reads SSHAT; CDR2 reads FNYEAQ (reference sequence). Assay: immunoSEQ multiplex PCR; the TCRdb copy retains only in-frame clones and omits some. The sample yields roughly 2.6 million clones, 85% to 95% seen once. Regarding the study as a whole: Unshared clonotypes carried lower generation probabilities than those common to all four donors.

This chain connects TRBV7-7 to TRBJ2-3; no firm D call. This sequence originates from a man younger than 35 in good health. The specimen was naive CD4+ T cells sorted from blood. Subset of the sample: CD45RA+ positively selected. The CDR3 sequence is CASSSGPVGDTQYF. The CDR3 nucleotides are TGTGCTAGCAGCTCAGGTCCCGTGGGAGATACGCAGTATTTT.